This TCR beta chain was captured by sequencing in a study of T cell clones after liver transplantation. The CDR3 extends over 14 amino acids. The V gene end was trimmed by 5 bases and the J gene end by 0 bases; junction bases not matched to a gene: 3. Germline assignment: CDR1 SGDLS and CDR2 YYNGEE. Using immunoSEQ multiplex PCR, the repertoire was profiled, and TCRdb retains in-frame clones only, with some absent. The table records tens of thousands of clones, less than 90% of them present only once. The TCR sequence derives from a human patient who received a liver transplant. Some T cells may be supplied by the graft donor. The chain combines TRBV9 with TRBJ2-3; 7 positions agree with TRBD1. The sample was CD4+ T cells from blood, taken less than 50 months after liver transplant. Here the CDR3 DNA reads TGTGCCAGCAGTTGGACAGGTAGCACAGATACGCAGTATTTT. It specifies CASSWTGSTDTQYF.